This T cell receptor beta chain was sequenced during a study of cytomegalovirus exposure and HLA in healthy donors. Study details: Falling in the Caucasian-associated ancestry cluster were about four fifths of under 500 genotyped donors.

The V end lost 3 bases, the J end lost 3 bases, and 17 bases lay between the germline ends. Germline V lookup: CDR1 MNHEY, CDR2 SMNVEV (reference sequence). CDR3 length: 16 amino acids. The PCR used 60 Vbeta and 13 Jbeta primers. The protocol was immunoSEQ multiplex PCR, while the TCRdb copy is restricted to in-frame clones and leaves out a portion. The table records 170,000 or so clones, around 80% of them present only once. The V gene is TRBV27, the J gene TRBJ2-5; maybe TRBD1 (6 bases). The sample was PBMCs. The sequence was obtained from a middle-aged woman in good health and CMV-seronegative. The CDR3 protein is CASSFGPGTQKETQYF. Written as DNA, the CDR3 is TGTGCCAGCAGTTTTGGTCCCGGGACACAAAAAGAGACCCAGTACTTC.